This T cell receptor beta chain was documented in a study of identical twins. V dropped 8 bases and J dropped 9 bases, with 26 bases sitting between them. CDR3 length: 16 residues. CDR1 is MNHNS, CDR2 SASEGT, per germline. Study-wide findings and caveats: Twin-shared out-of-frame alpha sequences were enriched for low generation probability. Within cord blood, abundant beta clonotypes carried fewer insertions, but memory repertoires showed no such trend.

A word on this clonotype: The antigen is not known.

A template switching step contributed a universal primer site, while unique molecular identifiers were present in the cDNA. TCRdb processed the 5' RACE reads anew with MiXCR; each CDR3 protein has one entry. The table lists a few hundred thousand distinct CDR3 sequences, roughly 15% of them singletons, with nearly 0.45% in the top ten. These data are also associated with another study on yellow fever vaccine responses in identical twins.

The sequence came from a woman under 30 in good health. The chain recombines TRBV6-1 with TRBJ2-1, with a weak D call TRBD1 (6 bases). The sample taken for sequencing was CD4+ T cells sorted from blood. Written as DNA, the CDR3 is TGTGCCAGCCTCAAACGAGTCGGGGCGAGGGGGAGTGAGCAGTTCTTC. This sequence encodes CASLKRVGARGSEQFF.